The clone carrying this TCR beta chain has only a few counts. What it binds is unknown. This entry is derived from a study of CD8 T cells in ankylosing spondylitis. Notes on the study in general: Matched synovial fluid from ankylosing spondylitis patients was reported to be enriched for disease-linked clones. One TCR beta motif, made up of under ten highly homologous variants, appeared characteristic of ankylosing spondylitis blood.

Each CDR3 protein gets one entry after TCRdb re-called the 5' RACE reads with MiXCR. This table holds under 950,000 distinct CDR3 sequences, under 20% found once. J lost 2 bases, V lost 4 bases, and 3 bases had no gene match. The CDR3 is made up of 15 amino acids. CDR1 and CDR2 from the germline V gene are DFQATT and SNEGSKA (reference sequence). This rearrangement joins TRBV20-1 to TRBJ2-1, with 12 bases fitting TRBD2. Sequencing was performed on blood, either unsorted or a sorted T cell fraction (not recorded which). This clonotype was sampled from a male donor with ankylosing spondylitis. The CDR3 spells CSATPSGGAYNEQFF. CDR3 coding DNA: TGCAGTGCTACCCCTAGCGGGGGGGCCTACAATGAGCAGTTCTTC.